One and the same sample provided the 15 T cell receptor beta chains below, sequenced in a study of T-cell memory formation after mild COVID-19. TCRdb passed the 5' RACE reads through MiXCR, listing each CDR3 protein once. The table has 150,000 or so distinct CDR3 sequences, around 30% seen once. Material: PBMCs or a T cell subset sorted from them (not recorded which). These TCRs come from an adult woman who had mild COVID-19 (a few samples of this study predate the infection). Cell type and time point are not known.

This clonotype was found a few times. The chain has TRBV29-1 and TRBJ1-1; maybe TRBD1 (5 bases). Trimming removed 1 base at V and 0 bases at J, with 9 bases between. The length of the CDR3 is 14 residues. Germline lookup yields CDR1 SQVTM and CDR2 ANQGSEA. The CDR3 DNA reads as TGCAGCGTTGAAGGGGCGGGGGTGAACACTGAAGCTTTCTTT. The encoded protein is CSVEGAGVNTEAFF.

The V call is TRBV20-1, the J call TRBJ1-1, with a tentative D call TRBD1 (5 bases). V lost 6 bases to trimming and J lost 0 bases, with 17 bases between them. The CDR3 length is 15 residues. CDR1 is DFQATT, CDR2 SNEGSKA, per germline (reference sequence). In DNA, the CDR3 is TGCAGTGCGCGCCCCCGGGGGGGTGTGAACACTGAAGCTTTCTTT. As protein: CSARPRGGVNTEAFF.

Only a few counts were recorded for this clonotype. The chain combines TRBV6-5 with TRBJ2-3; a possible D gene is TRBD1 (6 bases). CDR1 and CDR2 from the germline V gene are MNHEY and SVGAGI. This CDR3 contains 16 residues. V dropped 2 bases and J dropped 1 base, with 13 bases sitting between them. The CDR3 loop reads CASSYRKRTGTDTQYF. As DNA, the CDR3 is TGTGCCAGCAGTTACAGGAAGAGGACAGGCACAGATACGCAGTATTTT.

The genes are TRBV9 and TRBJ1-2, with 7 bases lining up with TRBD1. The trim removed 3 bases at V and 1 base at J, leaving 12 bases unmatched. CDR1 is SGDLS and CDR2 is YYNGEE in the germline V gene. The length of the CDR3 is 17 residues. CDR3 protein: CASSETGEAIDNYGYTF. For the CDR3, the DNA is TGTGCCAGCAGCGAAACAGGGGAGGCCATCGATAACTATGGCTACACCTTC.

The chain combines TRBV12-3 or TRBV12-4 with TRBJ1-3; D call uncertain. The CDR3 consists of 14 residues. V was shortened by 3 bases and J by 1 base, with 7 bases between the two germline ends. As DNA, the CDR3 is TGTGCCAGCAGTTTGGTCGGGTCTGGAAACACCATATATTTT. The encoded protein is CASSLVGSGNTIYF.

This clonotype was observed a few times. The V gene is TRBV5-6, the J gene TRBJ2-5; 8 bases are shared with TRBD2. Per germline, CDR1 SGHDT and CDR2 YYEEEE. CDR3 size: 16 residues. V shed 0 bases, J shed 5 bases, and the junction held 9 bases outside the gene matches. In DNA, the CDR3 is TGTGCCAGCAGCTTGGGACTAGCGAACCCGAAGGAGACCCAGTACTTC. Its protein product is CASSLGLANPKETQYF.

V and J are TRBV7-9 and TRBJ2-5; D is unresolved. The germline gives CDR1 SEHNR, CDR2 FQNEAQ (reference sequence). Between the trimmed V and J ends, which lost 5 bases and 5 bases, there was a span of 18 bases. The CDR3 extends over 15 amino acids. This chain's CDR3 is CASSVIKVGHETQYF. For the CDR3, the DNA is TGTGCCAGCAGCGTGATTAAAGTAGGGCACGAGACCCAGTACTTC.

Here the CDR3 DNA reads TGTGCCAGCAGCAAACTAGGAACCTACGAGCAGTACTTC. It codes for CASSKLGTYEQYF. The rearrangement joins TRBV12-3 or TRBV12-4 to TRBJ2-7, with TRBD2 as a possible D gene (5 bases). CDR3 length equals 13 residues. Trimming cost V 6 bases and J 2 bases, with 11 bases left between them.

This clonotype was observed a few times. The rearrangement links TRBV12-3 or TRBV12-4 to TRBJ2-3; a weak D match, TRBD2 (5 bases). The CDR3 loop spans 15 amino acids. Trimming took off 7 bases at V and 0 bases at J, with 14 bases between the two ends. The CDR3 spells CASTHVGGSTDTQYF. The CDR3 DNA reads as TGTGCCAGCACCCACGTGGGCGGGAGCACAGATACGCAGTATTTT.

The V call is TRBV7-6, the J call TRBJ2-5; TRBD2 is a possible D gene (7 bases). Per germline, CDR1 SGHVS and CDR2 FNYEAQ. This CDR3 is 16 amino acids long. V was pared by 2 bases and J by 4 bases, with 17 bases between. CDR3 nucleotides: TGTGCCAGCAGCTTAAGTAGGACGGGGGGCACAGAGACCCAGTACTTC. This encodes CASSLSRTGGTETQYF.

This clonotype was seen repeatedly, ten times or more. The chain uses TRBV5-1 and TRBJ2-1; the match to TRBD2 covers 9 bases. Germline V gene data show CDR1 as SGHRS and CDR2 as YFSETQ. The ends lost 0 bases at V and 10 bases at J; junction bases unmatched: 11. The CDR3 runs 16 residues. CDR3 residues: CASSLGVTSGLLEQFF. DNA of the CDR3: TGCGCCAGCAGCTTGGGGGTGACTAGCGGCCTTCTCGAGCAGTTCTTC. The full variable domain, in which reference TRBV5-1 and TRBJ2-1 provide the parts outside the CDR3, is KAGVTQTPRYLIKTRGQQVTLSCSPISGHRSVSWYQQTPGQGLQFLFEYFSETQRNKGNFPGRFSGRQFSNSRSEMNVSTLELGDSALYLCASSLGVTSGLLEQFFGPGTRLTVL.

This clonotype has a handful of counts. The V gene is TRBV6-6, the J gene TRBJ2-7; 8 bases line up with TRBD1. The CDR3 extends over 15 amino acids. Germline CDR1 reads MNHNY; CDR2 reads SVGAGI (reference sequence). Trimming took 2 bases from V and 7 from J; bases not matched to a gene: 10. CDR3: CASSYGGQGLGEQYF. As DNA, the CDR3 is TGTGCCAGCAGTTACGGAGGACAGGGCCTGGGTGAGCAGTACTTC.

V and J are TRBV6-6 and TRBJ1-1, with 11 bases matching TRBD1. Losses at the gene ends were 8 bases for V and 3 bases for J; bases not matched to a gene: 14. The CDR3 length is 17 residues. CDR1 and CDR2 from the germline V gene are MNHNY and SVGAGI (reference sequence). This CDR3 reads CASLRRAGQGAHTEAFF. The CDR3, as DNA: TGTGCCAGCCTTCGAAGGGCCGGACAGGGGGCGCACACTGAAGCTTTCTTT.

The table lists this clonotype with a few counts. The rearrangement uses TRBV4-2 and TRBJ2-1; 7 bases line up with TRBD2. Unmatched junction bases numbered 2, after V lost 0 bases and J lost 3 bases. Germline V lookup: CDR1 LGHNA, CDR2 YNFKEQ. The CDR3 is 15 residues long. The CDR3 DNA follows: TGTGCCAGCAGCCAAGATCGCGGGGGCTACAATGAGCAGTTCTTC. Its protein is CASSQDRGGYNEQFF.

The chain couples TRBV19 to TRBJ2-1; 10 nucleotides agree with TRBD2. V dropped 7 bases and J dropped 8; count of bases not matched to a gene: 5. The CDR3 loop spans 13 amino acids. CDR1 is LNHDA and CDR2 is SQIVND in the germline V gene (reference sequence). The CDR3 region is CASNLAGVYEQFF. CDR3 sequence (DNA): TGTGCCAGTAATCTAGCGGGAGTATATGAGCAGTTCTTC.